These T cell receptor beta chains were read from a single sample in a study of blood T cell repertoires in COVID-19. The data were produced by immunoSEQ multiplex PCR, yet TCRdb's version contains in-frame clones alone and is incomplete. The table includes under 350,000 clones, roughly 89% detected once. Specimen: peripheral blood. The origin of the receptors is a man aged 35 to 55 with acute or convalescent COVID-19. Both conserved end residues are part of each CDR3. Each record gives: V gene, J gene, D gene, clone size, CDR3 DNA, CDR3 protein. The D gene is left open where the match is weak. Size values are once, few and many counts, or a class for expanded clones, and some rows have none.

V: TRBV4-2
J: TRBJ2-5
D: TRBD1
size: .
DNA: TGTGCCAGCAGCCAAGGGGGGTCGGGACAGAGGGAGGAGACCCAGTACTTC
CDR3: CASSQGGSGQREETQYF

V: TRBV10-1
J: TRBJ1-6
D: TRBD1
size: .
DNA: TGCGCCAGCAGTCGGGACAGGGGTTCGAGTTCACCCCTCCACTTT
CDR3: CASSRDRGSSSPLHF

V: TRBV4-1
J: TRBJ2-1
D: TRBD2
size: .
DNA: TGCGCCAGCAGCCAAGGAGGGGGACTAGCGGATCGGTTCTTC
CDR3: CASSQGGGLADRFF

V: TRBV7-2
J: TRBJ1-5
D: .
size: .
DNA: TGTGCCAGCAGCTATATGCAGGGCATGATATCGCCCCAGCATTTT
CDR3: CASSYMQGMISPQHF

V: TRBV5-1
J: TRBJ1-4
D: .
size: few
DNA: TGCGCCAGCAGCTTGGGGCTGGAGGAAAAACTGTTTTTT
CDR3: CASSLGLEEKLFF

V: TRBV18
J: TRBJ2-1
D: TRBD1
size: .
DNA: TGTGCCAGCTCCCTCGACAGGGGGAATGAGCAGTTCTTC
CDR3: CASSLDRGNEQFF

V: TRBV29-1
J: TRBJ2-1
D: TRBD2
size: .
DNA: TGCAGCGTTGTGATTAGCGGGGGCCCGATGTTCTTC
CDR3: CSVVISGGPMFF

V: TRBV19
J: TRBJ1-2
D: TRBD1
size: .
DNA: TGTGCCAGTAAATCCACAGGGGACTATGGCTACACCTTC
CDR3: CASKSTGDYGYTF

V: TRBV6-4
J: TRBJ2-2
D: TRBD1
size: .
DNA: TGTGCCAGCAGTGATACAGGGGGAATGAGCACCGGGGAGCTGTTTTTT
CDR3: CASSDTGGMSTGELFF

V: TRBV6-5
J: TRBJ2-2
D: TRBD2
size: .
DNA: TGTGCCAGCAGTTACTCGAGGGGAGGGATCGGGGAGCTGTTTTTT
CDR3: CASSYSRGGIGELFF

V: TRBV10-3
J: TRBJ1-1
D: TRBD1
size: .
DNA: TGTGCCATCAGTCAGGGGGCAGAGAACACTGAAGCTTTCTTT
CDR3: CAISQGAENTEAFF

V: TRBV10-2
J: TRBJ1-1
D: .
size: .
DNA: TGCGCCAGCCAGACTCCCACTGAAGCTTTCTTT
CDR3: CASQTPTEAFF

V: TRBV5-6
J: TRBJ1-4
D: .
size: .
DNA: TGTGCCAGCAGCTTGGACGCGGGGGCGGAAAAACTGTTTTTT
CDR3: CASSLDAGAEKLFF

V: TRBV11-1
J: TRBJ2-1
D: TRBD2
size: .
DNA: TGTGCCAGCAGCCATTGGACTAGCGGGAGTTACAATGAGCAGTTCTTC
CDR3: CASSHWTSGSYNEQFF

V: TRBV9
J: TRBJ1-5
D: .
size: .
DNA: TGTGCCAGCAGCGTGGCCCTCAATCAGCCCCAGCATTTT
CDR3: CASSVALNQPQHF

V: TRBV5-1
J: TRBJ2-1
D: TRBD2
size: .
DNA: TGCGCCAGCAGCTTGGGGACTAGCGTTGACAATGAGCAGTTCTTC
CDR3: CASSLGTSVDNEQFF